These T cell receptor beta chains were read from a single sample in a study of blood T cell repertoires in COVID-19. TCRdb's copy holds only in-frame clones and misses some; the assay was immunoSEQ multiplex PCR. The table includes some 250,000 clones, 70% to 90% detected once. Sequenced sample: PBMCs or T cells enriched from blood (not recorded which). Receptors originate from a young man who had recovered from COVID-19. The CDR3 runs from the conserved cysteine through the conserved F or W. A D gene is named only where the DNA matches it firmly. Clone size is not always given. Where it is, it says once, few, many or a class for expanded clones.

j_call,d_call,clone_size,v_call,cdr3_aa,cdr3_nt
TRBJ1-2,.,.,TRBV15,CATSNLQGTAWDTF,TGTGCCACCAGCAACCTTCAGGGGACCGCTTGGGACACCTTC
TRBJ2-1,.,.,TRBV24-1,CATQGPEMGHEQFF,TGTGCCACCCAGGGTCCCGAAATGGGTCATGAGCAGTTCTTC
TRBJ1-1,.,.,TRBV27,CASSLSFIRGGTEAFF,TGTGCCAGCAGTTTATCATTTATTCGGGGGGGCACTGAAGCTTTCTTT
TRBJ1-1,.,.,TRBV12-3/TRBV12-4,CASSKQVNTEAFF,TGTGCCAGCAGCAAACAGGTTAACACTGAAGCTTTCTTT
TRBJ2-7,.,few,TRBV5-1,CASSFGDEQYF,TGCGCCAGCAGCTTCGGTGACGAGCAGTACTTC
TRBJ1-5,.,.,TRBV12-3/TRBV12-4,CASSYLAPGPQHF,TGTGCCAGCAGTTACCTGGCGCCAGGGCCCCAGCATTTT
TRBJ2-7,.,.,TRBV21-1,CASTGHVSGTGGVYEQYF,TGTGCCAGCACAGGTCATGTCTCCGGGACAGGGGGTGTCTACGAGCAGTACTTC
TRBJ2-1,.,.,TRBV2,CASSSVGEEFF,TGTGCCAGCAGTTCGGTCGGGGAGGAGTTCTTC
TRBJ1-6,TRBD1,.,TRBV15,CATKDRGSSYNSPLHF,TGTGCCACCAAAGACAGGGGAAGCTCCTATAATTCACCCCTCCACTTT
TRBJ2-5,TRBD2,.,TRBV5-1,CASSLEPSGGMETQYF,TGCGCCAGCAGCTTGGAGCCTAGCGGGGGGATGGAGACCCAGTACTTC
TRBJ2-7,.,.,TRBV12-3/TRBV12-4,CASSRQSSYEQYF,TGTGCCAGCAGCCGACAGAGCTCCTACGAGCAGTACTTC
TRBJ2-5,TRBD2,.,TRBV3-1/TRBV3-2,CASSHQRGGRETQYF,TGTGCCAGCAGCCACCAACGGGGGGGCCGGGAGACCCAGTACTTC
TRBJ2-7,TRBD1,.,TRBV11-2,CASSSLRGQDAYEQYF,TGTGCCAGCAGCTCGCTCCGGGGACAGGACGCCTACGAGCAGTACTTC
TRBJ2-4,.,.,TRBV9,CASSVVPRGPDIQYF,TGTGCCAGCAGCGTAGTACCCAGGGGCCCAGACATTCAGTACTTC
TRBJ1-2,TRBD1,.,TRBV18,CASSPPSTGSPLGGYTF,TGTGCCAGCTCACCACCCTCGACAGGGTCCCCCCTAGGTGGCTACACCTTC
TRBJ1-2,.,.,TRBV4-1,CASSVGDTLLFYSGYTF,TGCGCCAGCAGTGTTGGGGACACCCTCTTATTTTATAGTGGCTACACCTTC
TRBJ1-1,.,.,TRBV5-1,CASSLGGPNEAFF,TGCGCCAGCAGCTTGGGGGGGCCCAATGAAGCTTTCTTT
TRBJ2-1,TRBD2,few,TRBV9,CASSVGRTSGRNNEQFF,TGTGCCAGCAGCGTAGGAAGGACTAGCGGGAGGAACAATGAGCAGTTCTTC
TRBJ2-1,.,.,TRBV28,CASSFTPPDEQFF,TGTGCCAGCAGTTTTACCCCGCCGGATGAGCAGTTCTTC
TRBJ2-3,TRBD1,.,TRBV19,CASSQRQGTDTQYF,TGTGCCAGTAGTCAACGACAGGGGACGGATACGCAGTATTTT
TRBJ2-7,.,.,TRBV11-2,CASSSLGATTYEQYF,TGTGCCAGCAGCTCCTTAGGGGCTACCACCTACGAGCAGTACTTC
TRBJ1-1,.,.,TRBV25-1,CASSPTGGTEAFF,TGTGCCAGCAGCCCCACGGGAGGGACTGAAGCTTTCTTT
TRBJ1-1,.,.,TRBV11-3,CASSLAGGSTEAFF,TGTGCCAGCAGCTTGGCGGGGGGCAGCACTGAAGCTTTCTTT
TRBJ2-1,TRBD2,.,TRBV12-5,CASGRVLSGRASDEQFF,TGTGCTAGTGGAAGGGTACTAAGCGGGAGGGCCAGCGATGAGCAGTTCTTC
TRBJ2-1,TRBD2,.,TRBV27,CASSLRGTSVLPYNEQFF,TGTGCCAGCAGTTTACGGGGGACTAGCGTCCTACCCTACAATGAGCAGTTCTTC
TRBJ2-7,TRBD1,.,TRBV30,CAWSIGQAPTYEQYF,TGTGCCTGGAGTATTGGACAGGCCCCTACCTACGAGCAGTACTTC
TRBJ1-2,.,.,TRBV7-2,CASSLVGGENYGYTF,TGTGCCAGCAGCTTAGTAGGGGGGGAGAACTATGGCTACACCTTC
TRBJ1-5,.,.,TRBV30,CAWSMFGGAQPQHF,TGTGCCTGGAGTATGTTCGGCGGGGCCCAGCCCCAGCATTTT
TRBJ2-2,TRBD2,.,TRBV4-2,CASSQRGLVHTGELFF,TGTGCCAGCAGCCAAAGGGGACTAGTTCATACCGGGGAGCTGTTTTTT
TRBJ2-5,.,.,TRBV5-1,CASSLGPGVQETQYF,TGCGCCAGCAGCTTGGGTCCAGGGGTCCAAGAGACCCAGTACTTC
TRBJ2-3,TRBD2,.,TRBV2,CASSEGLAGTDTQYF,TGTGCCAGCAGTGAAGGACTAGCGGGGACAGATACGCAGTATTTT
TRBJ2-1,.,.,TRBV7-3,CASSLSESSYNEQFF,TGTGCCAGCAGCTTAAGTGAGAGCTCCTACAATGAGCAGTTCTTC
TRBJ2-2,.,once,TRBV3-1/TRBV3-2,CASSQDSGVGELFF,TGTGCCAGCAGCCAAGATTCGGGGGTCGGGGAGCTGTTTTTT
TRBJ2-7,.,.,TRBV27,CASSLDRTYEQYF,TGTGCCAGCAGTTTAGACAGAACCTACGAGCAGTACTTC
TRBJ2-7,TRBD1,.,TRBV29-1,CSATGTGSSYEQYF,TGCAGCGCCACCGGGACAGGGAGCTCCTACGAGCAGTACTTC
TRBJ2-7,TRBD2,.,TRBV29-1,CSVELSGSSYEQYF,TGCAGCGTAGAGCTTAGCGGGAGCTCGTACGAGCAGTACTTC
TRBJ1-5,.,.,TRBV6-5,CASSYSSLQANQPQHF,TGTGCCAGCAGTTACTCAAGTCTACAGGCCAATCAGCCCCAGCATTTT
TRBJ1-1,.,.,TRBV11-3,CASSSQLGPEAFF,TGTGCCAGCAGCTCCCAACTGGGGCCTGAAGCTTTCTTT
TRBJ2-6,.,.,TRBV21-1,CAINRGRVFAGANVLTF,TGTGCCATTAACAGAGGCAGGGTCTTTGCTGGGGCCAACGTCCTGACTTTC
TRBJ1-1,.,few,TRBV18,CASSLTGTTEAFF,TGTGCCAGCTCACTTACAGGGACCACTGAAGCTTTCTTT
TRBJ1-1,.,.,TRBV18,CASSPGTGTAFF,TGTGCCAGCTCACCGGGAACAGGGACGGCTTTCTTT
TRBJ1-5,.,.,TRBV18,CASSPRYSNQPQHF,TGTGCCAGCTCACCTAGATATAGCAATCAGCCCCAGCATTTT
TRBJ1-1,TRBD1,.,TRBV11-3,CASGRQGNTEAFF,TGTGCCAGTGGGAGACAGGGCAACACTGAAGCTTTCTTT
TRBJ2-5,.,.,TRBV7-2,CASSLARQQETQYF,TGTGCCAGCAGCTTAGCGCGACAGCAAGAGACCCAGTACTTC
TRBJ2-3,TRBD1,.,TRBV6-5,CASSPGQATDTQYF,TGTGCCAGCAGTCCTGGACAGGCCACAGATACGCAGTATTTT
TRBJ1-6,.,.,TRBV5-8,CASSFGASPLHF,TGTGCCAGCAGCTTCGGAGCATCACCCCTCCACTTT